This is a list of T cell receptor beta chains from one sample in a study of shared clonotypes between healthy human individuals. Profiled with immunoSEQ multiplex PCR; TCRdb holds only in-frame clones, not every one. The sample lists 850,000 to 1,200,000 clones, approximately 70% occurring once. The source material was memory CD4+ T cells sorted from blood. The source is a man between 18 and 35 years old in good health. Both conserved end residues are part of each CDR3. D genes are given only for firm matches. Size tells how often a clone was seen (once, few, many) or the class of an expanded clone, and some rows leave it out.

clone_size	d_call	v_call	j_call	cdr3_nt	cdr3_aa
few	NA	TRBV10-3	TRBJ1-6	TGTGCCATCAGTGCATCTAACAGGGCTCCTTCGGATTCACCCCTCCACTTT	CAISASNRAPSDSPLHF
NA	TRBD1	TRBV7-4	TRBJ2-4	TGTGCCAGCAGCGCCCGGGGGTCGGCACAGGGGGCAAGAGGAGCCAAAAACATTCAGTACTTC	CASSARGSAQGARGAKNIQYF
NA	TRBD1	TRBV7-2	TRBJ2-7	TGTGCCAGCAGCTTCCAGGGGGCTGGCTACGAGCAGTACTTC	CASSFQGAGYEQYF
NA	TRBD1	TRBV11-2	TRBJ2-7	TGTGCCAGCGCACTTCAAGGACAGGGAGCCTACGAGCAGTACTTC	CASALQGQGAYEQYF
NA	NA	TRBV7-2	TRBJ2-2	TGTGCCAGCAGCGCAACGAGGCAGGGCGGGGAGCTGTTTTTT	CASSATRQGGELFF
NA	NA	TRBV5-1	TRBJ2-2	TGCGCCAGCGCGCCGGGCCAATCTTACACCGGGGAGCTGTTTTTT	CASAPGQSYTGELFF
NA	TRBD2	TRBV6-4	TRBJ2-1	TGTGCCAGCAGTCTAGAACTAGCGGGAGGTTACAATGAGCAGTTCTTC	CASSLELAGGYNEQFF
NA	TRBD2	TRBV6-6	TRBJ2-1	TGTGCCAGCAGGAACGGACTAGCGGTGTCCAATGAGCAGTTCTTC	CASRNGLAVSNEQFF
many	NA	TRBV9	TRBJ1-5	TGTGCCAGCAGCGTTGGAAGCAATCAGCCCCAGCATTTT	CASSVGSNQPQHF
NA	NA	TRBV6-6	TRBJ1-1	TGTGCCACCTCATATGTGAACACTGAAGCTTTCTTT	CATSYVNTEAFF
NA	NA	TRBV27	TRBJ2-3	TGTGCCAGCAGTTTAAATGTTAGGGCAGACCGCACAGATACGCAGTATTTT	CASSLNVRADRTDTQYF
NA	NA	TRBV28	TRBJ1-1	TGTGCCAGCAGCCCCCCCGTTGGGGAAAGAATGAACACTGAAGCTTTCTTT	CASSPPVGERMNTEAFF
NA	NA	TRBV15	TRBJ2-7	TGTGCCACCAGCGTTGAACCGGGACGACACTACGAGCAGTACTTC	CATSVEPGRHYEQYF
NA	TRBD1	TRBV7-3	TRBJ2-5	TGTGCCAGCAGCTCTACAGGGGGAGGCGAGACCCAGTACTTC	CASSSTGGGETQYF
NA	TRBD1	TRBV18	TRBJ1-3	TGTGCCAGCTCCGAATACCCCGGGACAGCTGGAAACACCATATATTTT	CASSEYPGTAGNTIYF
few	NA	TRBV19	TRBJ2-3	TGTGCCAGTAGTATAGTCGGGATCCAAGGAGATACGCAGTATTTT	CASSIVGIQGDTQYF
few	NA	TRBV5-1	TRBJ1-1	TGCGCCAGCAGCTTGGTTCAGGGCGAAGCTTTCTTT	CASSLVQGEAFF
few	NA	TRBV6-5	TRBJ1-1	TGTGCCAGCAGAGCCCCGGGACAGAACACTGAAGCTTTCTTT	CASRAPGQNTEAFF
NA	TRBD2	TRBV5-6	TRBJ2-7	TGTGCCAGCAGGGTGGGACTAGTTGGCTACGAGCAGTACTTC	CASRVGLVGYEQYF
NA	TRBD2	TRBV11-2	TRBJ2-1	TGTGCCAGCAGCCCACTTACGGGGGGGCCGAGGGAACAGTTCTTC	CASSPLTGGPREQFF
NA	NA	TRBV5-6	TRBJ2-5	TGTGCCAGCAGCTTGGCCCGTTATTCGGGAGAGACCCAGTACTTC	CASSLARYSGETQYF
NA	TRBD1	TRBV7-8	TRBJ1-4	TGTGCCAGCAGCCCCTGGTTGGGACAGGGGGCCTCGGGTAATGAAAAACTGTTTTTT	CASSPWLGQGASGNEKLFF
NA	NA	TRBV6-1	TRBJ2-2	TGTGCCAGCATGAGAGGCTTTCTGAACACCGGGGAGCTGTTTTTT	CASMRGFLNTGELFF
NA	NA	TRBV19	TRBJ2-3	TGTGCCAGTAGTATATCGGCCACCGGAGATACGCAGTATTTT	CASSISATGDTQYF
NA	NA	TRBV19	TRBJ1-5	TGTGCCAGTAGTATTAATAGGGGTAGCAATCAGCCCCAGCATTTT	CASSINRGSNQPQHF
NA	TRBD2	TRBV19	TRBJ2-7	TGTGCCAGTAGTATAACAGACGGGACTAGCGGGAAGATCTACGAGCAGTACTTC	CASSITDGTSGKIYEQYF
NA	NA	TRBV5-1	TRBJ2-1	TGCGCCAGCAGCCCCCAGGCGAGCTCCTACAATGAGCAGTTCTTC	CASSPQASSYNEQFF
NA	NA	TRBV5-1	TRBJ2-5	TGCGCCAGCAGCTTACAGGTACCTCAAGAGACCCAGTACTTC	CASSLQVPQETQYF
NA	NA	TRBV11-2	TRBJ1-6	TGTGCCAGCAGCAGCAGGAGCTCCTATAATTCACCCCTCCACTTT	CASSSRSSYNSPLHF
NA	NA	TRBV2	TRBJ2-5	TGTGCCAGCAGTGTCACCGAAGAGACCCAGTACTTC	CASSVTEETQYF
NA	TRBD1	TRBV28	TRBJ1-5	TGTGCCAGCAGTCCGGGACAGGGACGTCAGCCCCAGCATTTT	CASSPGQGRQPQHF
once	TRBD1	TRBV4-1	TRBJ1-4	TGCGCCAGCAGCCGCATGGGACAGGGGAATGAAAAACTGTTTTTT	CASSRMGQGNEKLFF
NA	NA	TRBV10-1	TRBJ2-3	TGCGCCAGCAGTGAAGCACGCTCTAGCACAGATACGCAGTATTTT	CASSEARSSTDTQYF